The entry below gives a single T cell receptor (beta chain) sequence along with its context. The sample holds many counts of this clonotype. Its antigen has not been determined. Base qualities are missing; no much larger clone stands one base away. This sample is part of a study of response to subunit inactivated influenza vaccine (dated by TCRdb to 2017 to 2018). Describing the broader study: Deep quantitative profiling of the T cell receptor repertoire was used in the study to follow responses to a trivalent subunit inactivated influenza vaccine.

The germline V gene (reference sequence) yields GTSNPN for CDR1 and SVGIG for CDR2. V and J lose 4 bases and 2 bases, and a span of 8 bases separates them. Reading from cysteine to phenylalanine, the CDR3 counts 13 amino acids. Only the CDR3 region is kept as DNA, spanning 39 bases read in frame from base 1. Results the study describes overall, beyond this receptor: It was suggested by the authors that each seasonal influenza vaccination may recruit only a limited number of new T cells.

The method was RT-PCR. The data were produced on an Illumina HiSeq 2500. TCRdb reprocessing: public reads trimmed at Q25 with fastp, clones called with MiXCR, in-frame beta chains kept. Under each unique CDR3 protein, matching rows form one entry showing the most common genes and DNA. The table for this sample lists roughly 630,000 distinct CDR3 sequences; about 15% of them were counted only once. Less than 8.5% of the sample rests with the top ten. The sequencing used PBMCs from blood, collected less than 15 days before vaccination. This clonotype originated in a man aged 50-59 years who received an inactivated influenza vaccine. Donor details come from another sample of the same person, matched by shared clones. Here the chain combines TRBV30 and TRBJ2-2, with no confidently assigned D gene. The DNA is as follows: TGTGCCTGGACGTGGGCAAACACCGGGGAGCTGTTTTTT. Translated, this gives CAWTWANTGELFF.